This T cell receptor beta chain was profiled in a study of Graves' ophthalmopathy and Graves' hyperthyroidism. Using RNA transcripts, the TCR beta CDR3 regions were amplified. Amplification began with first-round RT-PCR using HTBI primers, then second-round multiplex PCR was performed. TCRdb fed the multiplex PCR reads into MiXCR, producing one record per CDR3 protein. The sample includes 600,000 to 950,000 distinct CDR3 sequences, 35% to 50% seen only once; the top ten take about 40%. Germline lookup yields CDR1 SGHVS and CDR2 FNYEAQ. The CDR3 has 15 residues. V shed 0 bases and J shed 4 bases, with 12 bases lying between them. This clonotype has ten or more counts.

The chain carries TRBV7-6 and TRBJ1-1; D is possibly TRBD1 (6 bases). Sequencing was carried out using peripheral blood. This TCR was recovered from an adult man with Graves' ophthalmopathy. The CDR3 protein is CASSLAGGRGTEAFF. CDR3 nucleotide sequence: TGTGCCAGCAGCTTAGCGGGGGGGCGCGGCACTGAAGCTTTCTTT.